A selection of T cell receptor beta chains follows, all from one sample in a study of shared clonotypes between healthy human individuals. The assay was immunoSEQ multiplex PCR, and TCRdb's table has in-frame clones only and misses some. Here the sample spans fewer than 650,000 clones, less than 80% being singletons. Sequenced sample: PBMCs. The receptor set was obtained from a woman between 35 and 50 years old in good health. Some clones in this sample may be carry-over from other donors' samples. Both conserved end residues are part of each CDR3. D genes are given only for firm matches. For some rows the clone size is stated as once, few or many, or as a class when expanded; others skip it.

abundance	v_gene	d_gene	j_gene	CDR3aa	CDR3nt
NA	TRBV5-1	NA	TRBJ2-5	CASSLTPQETQYF	TGCGCCAGCAGCCTAACACCACAAGAGACCCAGTACTTC
NA	TRBV27	NA	TRBJ1-2	CASSLSAGDLYDGYTF	TGTGCCAGCAGTTTATCAGCCGGGGATTTGTATGATGGCTACACCTTC
NA	TRBV6-6	TRBD1	TRBJ1-5	CASSYSKGQGNQPQHF	TGTGCCAGCAGTTACTCGAAGGGACAGGGGAATCAGCCCCAGCATTTT
NA	TRBV30	NA	TRBJ2-5	CAWSVSETQYF	TGTGCCTGGAGTGTCAGTGAGACCCAGTACTTC
NA	TRBV18	NA	TRBJ1-2	CASSPLREGSAGYTF	TGTGCCAGCTCACCCCTACGGGAGGGATCGGCTGGCTACACCTTC
NA	TRBV21-1	NA	TRBJ2-7	CASCWGLFYEQYF	TGTGCCAGCTGTTGGGGACTTTTCTACGAGCAGTACTTC
few	TRBV28	NA	TRBJ2-3	CASSLMTVPDTQYF	TGTGCCAGCAGTTTAATGACAGTCCCAGATACGCAGTATTTT
NA	TRBV6-5	TRBD1	TRBJ1-5	CASSKGQHNQPQHF	TGTGCCAGCAGTAAGGGACAGCACAATCAGCCCCAGCATTTT
NA	TRBV28	TRBD1	TRBJ1-5	CASLKTQGDQPQHF	TGTGCCAGCCTTAAAACTCAGGGGGATCAGCCCCAGCATTTT
NA	TRBV25-1	NA	TRBJ1-2	CASSGGTRGYTF	TGTGCCAGCAGTGGGGGCACGCGGGGCTACACCTTC
many	TRBV11-1	NA	TRBJ1-4	CASSRTGRDEKLFF	TGTGCCAGCAGCCGAACGGGGAGAGATGAAAAACTGTTTTTT
NA	TRBV7-9	NA	TRBJ2-7	CASSKGQTFGPIYEQYF	TGTGCCAGCAGCAAAGGACAAACCTTCGGGCCGATCTACGAGCAGTACTTC
NA	TRBV10-1	NA	TRBJ1-1	CASSEGLYTEAFF	TGCGCCAGCAGTGAGGGTCTGTACACTGAAGCTTTCTTT
few	TRBV30	TRBD1	TRBJ1-1	CAQTGGGTEAFF	TGTGCCCAAACAGGGGGTGGCACTGAAGCTTTCTTT
NA	TRBV9	TRBD1	TRBJ2-3	CASSPGTGADTQYF	TGTGCCAGCAGCCCCGGGACAGGGGCAGATACGCAGTATTTT
NA	TRBV7-6	NA	TRBJ2-1	CASSLASYNEQFF	TGTGCCAGCAGCTTAGCTAGTTACAATGAGCAGTTCTTC
NA	TRBV2	TRBD2	TRBJ2-4	CASSAAGGGNIQYF	TGTGCCAGCAGTGCAGCGGGAGGGGGAAACATTCAGTACTTC
NA	TRBV11-3	NA	TRBJ2-1	CASSLEQGVQFF	TGTGCCAGCAGCTTAGAGCAAGGGGTGCAGTTCTTC
NA	TRBV15	TRBD2	TRBJ2-5	CATSGQTSGIQTQYF	TGTGCCACCAGCGGCCAGACTAGCGGGATACAGACCCAGTACTTC
NA	TRBV5-4	NA	TRBJ1-1	CASSLSQSNTEAFF	TGTGCCAGCAGCTTGTCGCAGTCAAACACTGAAGCTTTCTTT
NA	TRBV6-5	NA	TRBJ2-3	CASSDLDTQYF	TGTGCCAGCAGTGACTTAGATACGCAGTATTTT
few	TRBV28	TRBD1	TRBJ1-1	CASSLSDRAAEAFF	TGTGCCAGCAGTTTATCGGACAGGGCCGCTGAAGCTTTCTTT
NA	TRBV29-1	TRBD1	TRBJ2-1	CSGGTGGQNEQFF	TGCAGCGGTGGGACAGGGGGCCAAAATGAGCAGTTCTTC